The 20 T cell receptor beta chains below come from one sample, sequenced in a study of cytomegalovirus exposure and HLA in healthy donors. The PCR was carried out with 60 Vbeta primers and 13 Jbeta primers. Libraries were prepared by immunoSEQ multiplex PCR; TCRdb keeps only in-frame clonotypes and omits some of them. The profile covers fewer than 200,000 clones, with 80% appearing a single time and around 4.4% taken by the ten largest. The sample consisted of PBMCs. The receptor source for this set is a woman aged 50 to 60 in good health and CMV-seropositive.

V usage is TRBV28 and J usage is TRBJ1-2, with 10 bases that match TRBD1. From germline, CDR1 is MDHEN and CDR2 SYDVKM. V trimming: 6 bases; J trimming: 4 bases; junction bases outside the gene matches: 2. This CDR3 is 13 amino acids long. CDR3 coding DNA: TGTGCCAGCAGAGACAGGGGGCTCTATGGCTACACCTTC. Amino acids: CASRDRGLYGYTF.

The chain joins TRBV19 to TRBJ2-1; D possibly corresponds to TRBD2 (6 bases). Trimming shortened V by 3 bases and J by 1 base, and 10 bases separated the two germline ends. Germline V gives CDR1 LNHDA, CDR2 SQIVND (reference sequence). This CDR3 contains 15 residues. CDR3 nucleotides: TGTGCCAGTAGTATCCGGCGGGAATCCTACAATGAGCAGTTCTTC. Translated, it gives CASSIRRESYNEQFF.

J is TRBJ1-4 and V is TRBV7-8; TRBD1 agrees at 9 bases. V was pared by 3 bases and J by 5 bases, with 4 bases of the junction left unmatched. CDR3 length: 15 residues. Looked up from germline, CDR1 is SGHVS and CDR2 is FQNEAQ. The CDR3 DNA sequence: TGTGCCAGCAGCTTGAGGACAGGGGCGAATGAAAAACTGTTTTTT. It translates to CASSLRTGANEKLFF.

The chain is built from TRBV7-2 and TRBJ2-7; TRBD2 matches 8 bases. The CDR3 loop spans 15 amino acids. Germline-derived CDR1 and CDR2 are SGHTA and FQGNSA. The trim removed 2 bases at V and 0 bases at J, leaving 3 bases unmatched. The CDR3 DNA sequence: TGTGCCAGCAGCTTATTTGCGGGAGGCTCCTACGAGCAGTACTTC. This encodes CASSLFAGGSYEQYF.

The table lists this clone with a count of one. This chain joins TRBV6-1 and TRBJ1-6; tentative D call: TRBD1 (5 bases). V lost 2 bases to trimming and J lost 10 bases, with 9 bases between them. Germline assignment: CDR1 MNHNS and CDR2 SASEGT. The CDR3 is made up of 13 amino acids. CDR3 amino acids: CASSETGYSPLHF. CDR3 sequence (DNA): TGTGCCAGCAGTGAAACAGGTTACTCACCCCTCCACTTT.

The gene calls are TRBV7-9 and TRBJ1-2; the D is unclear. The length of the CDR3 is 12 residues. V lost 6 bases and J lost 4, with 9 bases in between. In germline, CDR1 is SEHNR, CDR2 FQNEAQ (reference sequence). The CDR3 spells CASRASGYGYTF. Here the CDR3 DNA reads TGTGCCAGCAGAGCAAGCGGCTATGGCTACACCTTC.

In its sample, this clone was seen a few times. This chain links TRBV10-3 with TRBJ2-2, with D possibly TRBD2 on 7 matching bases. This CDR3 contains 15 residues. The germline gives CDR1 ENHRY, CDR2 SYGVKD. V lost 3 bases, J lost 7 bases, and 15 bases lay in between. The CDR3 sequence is CAISEGGPGGGELFF. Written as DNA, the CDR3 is TGTGCCATCAGTGAAGGGGGACCGGGGGGCGGGGAGCTGTTTTTT.

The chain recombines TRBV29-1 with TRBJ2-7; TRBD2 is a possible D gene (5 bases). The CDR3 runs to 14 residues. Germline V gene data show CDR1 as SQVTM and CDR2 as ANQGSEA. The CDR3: CTAMGAENPYEQYF. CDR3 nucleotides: TGCACCGCGATGGGAGCCGAAAACCCCTACGAGCAGTACTTC.

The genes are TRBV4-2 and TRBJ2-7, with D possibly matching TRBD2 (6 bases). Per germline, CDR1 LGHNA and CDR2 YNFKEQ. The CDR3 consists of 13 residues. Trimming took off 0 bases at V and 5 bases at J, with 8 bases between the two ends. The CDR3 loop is CASSQEVADEQYF. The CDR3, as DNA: TGTGCCAGCAGCCAAGAGGTAGCGGACGAGCAGTACTTC.

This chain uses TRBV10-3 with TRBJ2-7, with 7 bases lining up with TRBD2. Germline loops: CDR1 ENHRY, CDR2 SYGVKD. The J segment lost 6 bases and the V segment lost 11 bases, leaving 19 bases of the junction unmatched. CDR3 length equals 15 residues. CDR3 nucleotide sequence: TGTGCCGCGGGGGTCCTAGAAGGCGGGCCTTCCGAGCAGTACTTC. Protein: CAAGVLEGGPSEQYF.

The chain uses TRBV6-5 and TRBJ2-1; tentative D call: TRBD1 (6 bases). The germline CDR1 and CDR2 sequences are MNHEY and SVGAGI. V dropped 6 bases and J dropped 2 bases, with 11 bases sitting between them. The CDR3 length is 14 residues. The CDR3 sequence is CASRRTDPYNEQFF. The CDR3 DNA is TGTGCCAGCAGACGGACAGACCCCTACAATGAGCAGTTCTTC.

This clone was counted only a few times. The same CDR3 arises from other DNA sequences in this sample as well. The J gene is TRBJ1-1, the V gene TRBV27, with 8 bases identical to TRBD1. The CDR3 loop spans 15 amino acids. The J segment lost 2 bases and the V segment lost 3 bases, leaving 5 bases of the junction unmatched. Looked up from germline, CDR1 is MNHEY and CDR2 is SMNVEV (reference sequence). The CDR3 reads CASSFGTGANTEAFF. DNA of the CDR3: TGTGCCAGCAGTTTCGGGACAGGAGCAAACACTGAAGCTTTCTTT.

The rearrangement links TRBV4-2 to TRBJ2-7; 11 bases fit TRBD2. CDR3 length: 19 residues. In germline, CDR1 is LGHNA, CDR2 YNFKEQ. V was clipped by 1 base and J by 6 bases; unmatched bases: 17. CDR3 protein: CASSQGLAGSTIPLVEQYF. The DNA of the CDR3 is TGTGCCAGCAGCCAAGGACTAGCGGGGTCCACGATCCCTCTAGTCGAGCAGTACTTC.

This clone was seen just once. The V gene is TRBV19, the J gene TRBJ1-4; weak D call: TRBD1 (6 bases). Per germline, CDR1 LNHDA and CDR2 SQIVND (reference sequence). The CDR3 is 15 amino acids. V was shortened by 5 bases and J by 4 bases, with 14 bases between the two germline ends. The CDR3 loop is CASSPGQSHNEKLFF. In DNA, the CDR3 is TGTGCCAGTAGTCCTGGACAGAGCCATAATGAAAAACTGTTTTTT.

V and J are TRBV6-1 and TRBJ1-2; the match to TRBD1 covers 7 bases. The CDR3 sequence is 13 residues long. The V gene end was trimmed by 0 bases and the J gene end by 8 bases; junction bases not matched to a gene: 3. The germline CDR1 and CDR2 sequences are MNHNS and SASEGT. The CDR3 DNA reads TGTGCCAGCAGTGAAGCGACAGGGTTAGGCTACACCTTC. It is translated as CASSEATGLGYTF.

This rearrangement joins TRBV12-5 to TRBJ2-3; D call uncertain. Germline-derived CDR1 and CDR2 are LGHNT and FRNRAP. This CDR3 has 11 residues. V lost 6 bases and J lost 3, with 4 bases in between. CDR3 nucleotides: TGTGCTAGTGGATCTACAGATACGCAGTATTTT. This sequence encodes CASGSTDTQYF.

The CDR3 protein is CASRYLAADTQYF. The CDR3 DNA follows: TGTGCCAGCAGGTACCTGGCCGCAGATACGCAGTATTTT. This rearrangement joins TRBV2 to TRBJ2-3; no reliable D call. V was pared by 6 bases and J by 4 bases, with 11 bases between. The CDR3 totals 13 residues. Germline assignment: CDR1 SNHLY and CDR2 FYNNEI.

For the CDR3, the DNA is TGTGCCAGCAGCTTAGGAGTAAGCGGAATCACAGATACGCAGTATTTT. As protein: CASSLGVSGITDTQYF. The chain has TRBV11-2 and TRBJ2-3; D perhaps matches TRBD2 (5 bases). Germline assignment: CDR1 SGHAT and CDR2 FQNNGV. CDR3 length: 16 amino acids. V was pared by 1 base and J by 2 bases, with 13 bases between.

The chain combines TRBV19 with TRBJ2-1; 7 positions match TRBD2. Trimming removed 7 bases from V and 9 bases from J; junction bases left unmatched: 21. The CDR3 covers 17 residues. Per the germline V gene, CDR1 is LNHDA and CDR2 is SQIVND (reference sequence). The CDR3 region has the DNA TGTGCCAGTACCCCAAGGGTCGCGGAGCGGGGTAGTAGTGAGCAGTTCTTC. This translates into CASTPRVAERGSSEQFF.

CDR3 bases: TGTGCCAGCACTTCAGGGCGGGGGGCCACCTACGAGCAGTACTTC. This sequence encodes CASTSGRGATYEQYF. The J gene is TRBJ2-7, the V gene TRBV6-1; TRBD2 matches at 8 bases. CDR1 MNHNS and CDR2 SASEGT come from the germline V gene. This CDR3 has 15 residues. Germline trimming cut 7 bases from V and 2 bases from J; bases unmatched to any gene: 10.